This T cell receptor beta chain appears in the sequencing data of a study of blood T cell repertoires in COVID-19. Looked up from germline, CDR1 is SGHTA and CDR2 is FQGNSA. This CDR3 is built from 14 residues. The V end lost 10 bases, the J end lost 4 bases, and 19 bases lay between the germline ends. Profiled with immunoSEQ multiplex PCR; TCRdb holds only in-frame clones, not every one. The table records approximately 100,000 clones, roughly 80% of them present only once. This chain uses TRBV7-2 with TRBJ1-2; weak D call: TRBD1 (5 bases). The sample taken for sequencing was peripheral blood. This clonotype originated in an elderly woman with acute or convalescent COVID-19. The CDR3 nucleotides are TGTGCCATCGCCCAGGGAAATGGGGCCTATGGCTACACCTTC. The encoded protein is CAIAQGNGAYGYTF.